Given below is one T cell receptor (beta chain) in context. The CDR3 is 13 amino acids. V was shortened by 4 bases and J by 10 bases, with 17 bases between the two germline ends. The germline gives CDR1 SGHNT, CDR2 YENEEA. The sample originates from a study of blood T cell repertoires in COVID-19. Across the study: From the United States, Italy and Spain came samples of acute and convalescent COVID-19. Nucleic acid was either cDNA or gDNA, and it came from T cells, B-cell-depleted T cells, or PBMCs.

Per the original data handling: Amplified reference gene primers provided the basis for estimating nucleated cell counts. Using immunoSEQ multiplex PCR, the repertoire was profiled, and TCRdb retains in-frame clones only, with some absent. V and J calls and clone size are given by that table; D and trimming were obtained from the DNA. The sample contains approximately 180,000 clones, 70% to 90% of which appear only once. The TCR sequence derives from a human donor with active or convalescent COVID-19. The donor label of this sample is uncertain. The chain has TRBV11-3 and TRBJ2-7; TRBD1 is a possible D gene (5 bases). The sample consisted of peripheral blood. The CDR3 DNA follows: TGTGCCAGCAGCTCCCAAGGTGTGGGGCAACAGTACTTC. Translation gives CASSSQGVGQQYF.